A single sample is the source of the 23 T cell receptor beta chains below, sequenced in a study of T cells in Graves' hyperthyroidism and ophthalmopathy. TCR beta CDR3 sequences were amplified from RNA transcripts. First-round RT-PCR targeting the TCR CDR3 was performed with the HTBI primer set. Using its own MiXCR run on the multiplex PCR reads, TCRdb lists one record per CDR3 protein. This table has some 500,000 distinct CDR3 sequences, under 15% appearing once. The sequenced sample consisted of blood. The receptors were sampled from a woman under 30 with Graves' hyperthyroidism.

This clonotype has a count of ten or more. The chain uses TRBV24-1 and TRBJ2-3; D unresolved. From germline, CDR1 is KGHDR and CDR2 SFDVKD. V was cut by 5 bases and J by 1 base, with 6 bases left in between. The CDR3 consists of 13 residues. CDR3 nucleotide sequence: TGTGCCACCAGTGGAGACGGCACAGATACGCAGTATTTT. Translated: CATSGDGTDTQYF.

This clonotype was detected many times. Written as DNA, the CDR3 is TGTGCCTGGAGTGACCAAACCTATGGCTACACCTTC. It codes for CAWSDQTYGYTF. This chain joins TRBV30 and TRBJ1-2; D is unclear. This CDR3 spans 12 amino acids. V dropped 1 base and J dropped 4 bases, with 7 bases sitting between them. Germline V gene data show CDR1 as GTSNPN and CDR2 as SVGIG (reference sequence).

This clonotype was detected only a few times. The conserved phenylalanine or tryptophan is not found at the CDR3 terminus, so this likely reflects a read error. V is TRBV5-1 and J is TRBJ2-5; D is possibly TRBD1 (5 bases). V was trimmed by 3 bases and J by 5 bases, leaving 11 bases between them. The CDR3 length is 13 residues. Germline V gene lookup returns CDR1 SGHRS and CDR2 YFSETQ. The CDR3 reads CASSSRQTETQYL. CDR3 DNA: TGCGCCAGCAGCTCCCGACAGACTGAGACCCAGTACCTC.

This clonotype appeared a few times. The chain is built from TRBV18 and TRBJ1-2, with D possibly TRBD1 on 6 matching bases. Trimming removed 5 bases at V and 2 bases at J, with 15 bases between. This CDR3 has 15 residues. Germline CDR1 KGHSH, CDR2 LQKENI. CDR3 sequence: CASSGQRTDNYGYTF. In DNA form, the CDR3 reads TGTGCCAGCTCAGGGCAAAGGACAGACAACTATGGCTACACCTTC.

This clonotype was recorded at least ten times. The gene calls are TRBV6-1 and TRBJ1-5, with D perhaps matching TRBD1 (6 bases). The CDR3 is 17 residues long. The V end lost 5 bases, the J end lost 4 bases, and 21 bases lay between the germline ends. Germline CDR1 and CDR2: MNHNS and SASEGT. The CDR3 coding sequence is TGTGCCAGCAGTAAAGGGGCACACGGAGGGGGAAATCAGCCCCAGCATTTT. Protein: CASSKGAHGGGNQPQHF.

This clonotype was observed a handful of times. The CDR3 DNA sequence: TGTGCCAGCAGTTACGCGGGGCGGGGTGAGCAGTTCTTC. Encoded protein: CASSYAGRGEQFF. The chain joins TRBV6-2 or TRBV6-3 to TRBJ2-1; D possibly corresponds to TRBD2 (6 bases). The ends were cut back, 2 bases at V and 9 bases at J, with 11 bases in the middle. The germline V gene has CDR1 MNHEY and CDR2 SVGEGT. The CDR3 length is 13 residues.

This clonotype was recorded a few times. The V and J genes are TRBV10-3 and TRBJ2-1, with 10 bases fitting TRBD2. V trimming: 2 bases; J trimming: 10 bases; junction bases outside the gene matches: 8. The CDR3 is 15 residues long. Per the germline V gene, CDR1 is ENHRY and CDR2 is SYGVKD. The CDR3 DNA follows: TGTGCCATCAGTGAGGAGACTAGCGGGTTGAGCGAGCAGTTCTTC. Residues: CAISEETSGLSEQFF.

In this sample, this clonotype turned up many times. The chain carries TRBV20-1 and TRBJ2-7, with D perhaps assigned TRBD1 or TRBD2 (5 bases each). The CDR3 has 14 residues. Germline-derived CDR1 and CDR2 are DFQATT and SNEGSKA (reference sequence). V was trimmed by 6 bases and J by 5 bases, leaving 20 bases between them. CDR3 sequence (DNA): TGCAGTGCCCAGGGACCCGGGAAAAAGGACGAGCAGTACGTC. Protein product: CSAQGPGKKDEQYV.

The genes are TRBV14 and TRBJ2-1, with 9 bases lining up with TRBD2. CDR3 size: 16 residues. Germline trimming cut 3 bases from V and 7 bases from J; bases unmatched to any gene: 10. The germline V gene has CDR1 SGHDN and CDR2 FVKESK. CDR3 sequence reads: CASSHLVGTSRNEQFF. Written as DNA, the CDR3 is TGTGCCAGCAGCCATCTCGTGGGGACTAGCAGGAATGAGCAGTTCTTC.

The sample holds many counts of this clonotype. In nucleotides, the CDR3 is TGCAGTGCTACCTCTAGCGGGCGCACAGATACGCAGTATTTT. This encodes CSATSSGRTDTQYF. This sequence joins TRBV20-1 and TRBJ2-3; 8 bases map to TRBD2. CDR1 and CDR2 (germline): DFQATT, SNEGSKA (reference sequence). The length of the CDR3 is 14 residues. Trimming took 4 bases from V and 1 from J; bases not matched to a gene: 4.

This clonotype was recorded at least ten times. The DNA of the CDR3 is TGCGCCAGCAGCTTGGGGGACAGGGAGGATCAGCCCCAGCATTTT. Its protein is CASSLGDREDQPQHF. The gene calls are TRBV5-1 and TRBJ1-5; 9 bases are a match to TRBD1. CDR3 size: 15 residues. Germline V gives CDR1 SGHRS, CDR2 YFSETQ. With V trimmed by 0 bases and J by 5 bases, 3 bases remained unmatched.

The table lists this clonotype with many counts. V gene TRBV13 combines with J gene TRBJ2-7; possibly TRBD2 for D (6 bases). The germline V gene has CDR1 PRHDT and CDR2 FYEKMQ (reference sequence). V lost 1 base and J 2 bases, leaving 9 bases between the germline ends. The CDR3 is 14 residues long. The CDR3, as DNA: TGTGCCAGCAGCTTAGCTAGCGAGGCCTACGAGCAGTACGTC. This codes for CASSLASEAYEQYV.

A few counts support this clonotype. This chain links TRBV24-1 with TRBJ2-2; D perhaps matches TRBD1 (6 bases). V dropped 7 bases and J dropped 4 bases, with 18 bases sitting between them. The germline gives CDR1 KGHDR, CDR2 SFDVKD. The CDR3 consists of 16 residues. The CDR3 DNA follows: TGTGCCACCAGGGGGCCCCCAGGGGACCCCACCGGGGAGCTGTTTTTT. This translates into CATRGPPGDPTGELFF.

The chain couples TRBV11-3 to TRBJ2-3; D gene ambiguous. V lost 0 bases to trimming and J lost 0 bases, with 4 bases between them. The germline gives CDR1 SGHNT, CDR2 YENEEA. CDR3 length: 14 amino acids. The CDR3 sequence: CASSLDSSTDTQYF. CDR3 nucleotide sequence: TGTGCCAGCAGCTTAGACTCTAGCACAGATACGCAGTATTTT.

The chain has TRBV4-1 and TRBJ1-1; perhaps TRBD1 as D (6 bases). Germline V lookup: CDR1 MGHRA, CDR2 YSYEKL. The CDR3 runs 16 residues. V gave up 1 base and J gave up 1 base, with 13 bases separating them. The CDR3 DNA reads TGCGCCAGCAGCCAAGGGACAGCCATCGGGAACACTGAAGCTTTCTTT. This encodes CASSQGTAIGNTEAFF.

The chain recombines TRBV20-1 with TRBJ1-3; D unresolved. The V end was cut by 6 bases, the J end by 4 bases, with 13 bases between. Per the germline V gene, CDR1 is DFQATT and CDR2 is SNEGSKA (reference sequence). This CDR3 is 13 amino acids long. The CDR3 loop reads CSAQRPPGNTIYF. CDR3 sequence (DNA): TGCAGTGCGCAACGACCTCCGGGAAACACCATATATTTT.

This clonotype showed up many times. This sequence joins TRBV9 and TRBJ1-3; D gene ambiguous. Germline CDR1 and CDR2: SGDLS and YYNGEE. The CDR3 is made up of 14 amino acids. Trimming stripped 4 bases from V and 3 bases from J, with 11 bases between. CDR3 sequence: CASSPSGLGNTIYF. The CDR3 region has the DNA TGTGCCAGCAGCCCCAGCGGGCTTGGAAACACCATATATTTT.

The chain links TRBV5-8 to TRBJ1-1; D remains ambiguous. The CDR3 is 12 amino acids. Germline V gene lookup returns CDR1 SGHTS and CDR2 YDEGEE. V lost 4 bases, J lost 3 bases, and 7 bases lay in between. CDR3 nucleotide sequence: TGTGCCAGCAGCGTTGGGTACACTGAAGCTTTCTTT. This sequence encodes CASSVGYTEAFF.

The sample holds many counts of this clonotype. The V and J genes are TRBV12-3 or TRBV12-4 and TRBJ1-5, with D perhaps matching TRBD1 (5 bases). Between the trimmed V and J ends, which lost 5 bases and 1 base, there was a span of 9 bases. CDR3 length: 14 amino acids. CDR3 amino acids: CASSIDRSNQPQHF. The CDR3 DNA is TGTGCCAGCAGTATCGACAGAAGCAATCAGCCCCAGCATTTT.

This clonotype appeared many times. CDR3 protein: CASSSLGGVTEAFF. As DNA, the CDR3 is TGTGCCAGCAGCTCGTTAGGAGGGGTGACTGAAGCTTTCTTT. The chain employs TRBV11-2 and TRBJ1-1; D may be TRBD1 (5 bases). The V end lost 4 bases, the J end lost 5 bases, and 14 bases lay between the germline ends. The CDR3 totals 14 residues. Germline CDR1 SGHAT, CDR2 FQNNGV.

This clonotype was observed at least ten times. The genes are TRBV7-8 and TRBJ1-2; D is ambiguous. The CDR3 is 14 amino acids. V dropped 5 bases and J dropped 3 bases, with 13 bases sitting between them. Germline lookup yields CDR1 SGHVS and CDR2 FQNEAQ. In nucleotides, the CDR3 is TGTGCCAGCAGCGCCACACAAGGCCACTATGGCTACACCTTC. The encoded protein is CASSATQGHYGYTF. The full variable domain, its missing parts supplied by reference TRBV7-8 and TRBJ1-2, is GAGVSQSPRYKVAKRGQDVALRCDPISGHVSLFWYQQALGQGPEFLTYFQNEAQLDKSGLPSDRFFAERPEGSVSTLKIQRTQQEDSAVYLCASSATQGHYGYTFGSGTRLTVV.

The table lists this clonotype with many counts. The chain couples TRBV5-1 to TRBJ2-1; D unresolved. The CDR3 is 19 residues long. V lost 0 bases to trimming and J lost 5 bases, with 24 bases between them. Germline assignment: CDR1 SGHRS and CDR2 YFSETQ. CDR3 amino acids: CASSLVALRSPGRNNEQFF. CDR3 nucleotide sequence: TGCGCCAGCAGCTTGGTGGCATTGAGGTCTCCGGGTCGGAACAATGAGCAGTTCTTC.

This chain connects TRBV5-1 to TRBJ1-4, with D possibly TRBD1 on 5 matching bases. This CDR3 is 15 amino acids long. The germline gives CDR1 SGHRS, CDR2 YFSETQ. Trimming stripped 4 bases from V and 8 bases from J, with 18 bases between. The CDR3 coding sequence is TGCGCCAGCAGCATAGGGACCGCGTTGGTGGAAAAACTGTTTTTT. Amino acids: CASSIGTALVEKLFF.